This T cell receptor (beta chain) is from a study of cytomegalovirus exposure and HLA in healthy donors. Germline lookup yields CDR1 WNHNN and CDR2 SYGVQD (reference sequence). The V segment lost 5 bases and the J segment 4 bases; nucleotides outside the gene matches: 4. The CDR3 loop spans 15 amino acids. Study conclusions and caveats: The listing of 150 or so TCR beta chains classed them as cytomegalovirus-associated. A prior analysis recorded that most TCR beta V segments were productive about 87% or about 30% of the time. When analyzed later, the rates of TCR association showed variation by HLA locus, with DRB1 the most and HLA-C the fewest.

PCR used 60 Vbeta primers and 13 Jbeta primers. Generated by immunoSEQ multiplex PCR, the TCRdb table keeps only in-frame clones and is missing some. The sample has 110,000 to 150,000 clones; approximately 80% are singletons. About this clone: Its matching antigen is unknown.

The material sequenced was PBMCs. The TCR was taken from a woman under 30 in good health and CMV-seropositive. This chain connects TRBV10-1 to TRBJ2-1; TRBD2 matches at 11 bases. The CDR3 is CASSKTSGEYNEQFF. The DNA of the CDR3 is TGCGCCAGCAGTAAGACTAGCGGGGAATACAATGAGCAGTTCTTC.